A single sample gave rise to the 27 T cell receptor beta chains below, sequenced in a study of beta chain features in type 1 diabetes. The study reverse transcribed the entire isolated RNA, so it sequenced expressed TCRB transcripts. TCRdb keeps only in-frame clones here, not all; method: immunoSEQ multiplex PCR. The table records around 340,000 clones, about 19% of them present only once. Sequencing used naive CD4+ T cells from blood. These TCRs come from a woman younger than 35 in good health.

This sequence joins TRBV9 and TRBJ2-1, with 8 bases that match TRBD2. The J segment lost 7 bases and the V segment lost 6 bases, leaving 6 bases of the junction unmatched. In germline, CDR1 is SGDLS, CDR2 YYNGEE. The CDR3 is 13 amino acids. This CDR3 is CASKRGRKNEQFF. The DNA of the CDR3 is TGTGCCAGCAAACGCGGGAGGAAAAATGAGCAGTTCTTC.

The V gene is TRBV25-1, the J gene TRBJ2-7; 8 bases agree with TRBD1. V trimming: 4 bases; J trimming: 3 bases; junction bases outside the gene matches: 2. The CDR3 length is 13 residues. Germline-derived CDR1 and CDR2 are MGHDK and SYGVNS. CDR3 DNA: TGTGCCAGCAGTGGCAGGGGGCGCTACGAGCAGTACTTC. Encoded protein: CASSGRGRYEQYF.

CDR3: CASSPPDRGRAEAFF. CDR3 DNA sequence: TGTGCCAGCTCACCACCTGACAGGGGGCGGGCTGAAGCTTTCTTT. The chain recombines TRBV18 with TRBJ1-1, with 10 bases matching TRBD1. The CDR3 is 15 residues long. Germline loops: CDR1 KGHSH, CDR2 LQKENI. Losses at the gene ends were 0 bases for V and 6 bases for J; bases not matched to a gene: 4.

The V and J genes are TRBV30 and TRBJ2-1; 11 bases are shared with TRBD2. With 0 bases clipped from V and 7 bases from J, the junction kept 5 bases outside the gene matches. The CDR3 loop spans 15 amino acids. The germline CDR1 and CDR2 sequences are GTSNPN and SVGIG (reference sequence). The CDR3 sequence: CAWSVGTSGHNEQFF. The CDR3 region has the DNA TGTGCCTGGAGTGTAGGGACTAGCGGCCATAATGAGCAGTTCTTC. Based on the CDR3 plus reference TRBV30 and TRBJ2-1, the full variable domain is SQTIHQWPATLVQPVGSPLSLECTVEGTSNPNLYWYRQAAGRGLQLLFYSVGIGQISSEVPQNLSASRPQDRQFILSSKKLLLSDSGFYLCAWSVGTSGHNEQFFGPGTRLTVL.

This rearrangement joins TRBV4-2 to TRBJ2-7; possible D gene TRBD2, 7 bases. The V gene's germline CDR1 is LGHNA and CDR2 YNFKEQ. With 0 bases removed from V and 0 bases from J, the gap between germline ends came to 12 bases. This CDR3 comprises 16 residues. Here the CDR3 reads CASSQEARGASYEQYF. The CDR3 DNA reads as TGTGCCAGCAGCCAAGAGGCACGGGGGGCCTCCTACGAGCAGTACTTC.

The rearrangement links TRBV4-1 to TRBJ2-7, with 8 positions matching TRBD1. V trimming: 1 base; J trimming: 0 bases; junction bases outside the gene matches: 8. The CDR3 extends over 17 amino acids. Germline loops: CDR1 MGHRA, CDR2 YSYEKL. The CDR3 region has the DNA TGCGCCAGCAGCCAAGTTTCCTCAGGGGGCAGCTCCTACGAGCAGTACTTC. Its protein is CASSQVSSGGSSYEQYF.

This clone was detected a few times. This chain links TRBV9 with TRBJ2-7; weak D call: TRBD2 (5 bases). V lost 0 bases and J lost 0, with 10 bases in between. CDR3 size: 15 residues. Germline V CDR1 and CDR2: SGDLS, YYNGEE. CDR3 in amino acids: CASSVEEGSSYEQYF. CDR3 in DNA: TGTGCCAGCAGCGTAGAAGAGGGAAGCTCCTACGAGCAGTACTTC.

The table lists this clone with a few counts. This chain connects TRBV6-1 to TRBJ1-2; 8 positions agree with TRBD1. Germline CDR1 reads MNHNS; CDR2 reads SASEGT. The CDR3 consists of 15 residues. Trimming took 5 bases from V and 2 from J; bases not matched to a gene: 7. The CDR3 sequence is CASSSSRGRNYGYTF. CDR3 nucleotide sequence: TGTGCCAGCAGTTCAAGCAGGGGGCGCAACTATGGCTACACCTTC.

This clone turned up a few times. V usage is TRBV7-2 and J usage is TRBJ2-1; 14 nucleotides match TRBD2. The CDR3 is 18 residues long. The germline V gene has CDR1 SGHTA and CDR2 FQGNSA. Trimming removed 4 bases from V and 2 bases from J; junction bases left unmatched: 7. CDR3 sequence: CASSSTPGLAGAYNEQFF. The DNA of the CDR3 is TGTGCCAGCAGCTCAACTCCGGGACTAGCGGGAGCCTACAATGAGCAGTTCTTC.

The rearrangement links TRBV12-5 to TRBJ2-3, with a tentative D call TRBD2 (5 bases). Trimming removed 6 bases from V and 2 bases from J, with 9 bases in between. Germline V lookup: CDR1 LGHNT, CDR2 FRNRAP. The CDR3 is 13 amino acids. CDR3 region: CASGPGNTDTQYF. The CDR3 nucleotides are TGTGCTAGTGGCCCGGGGAACACAGATACGCAGTATTTT.

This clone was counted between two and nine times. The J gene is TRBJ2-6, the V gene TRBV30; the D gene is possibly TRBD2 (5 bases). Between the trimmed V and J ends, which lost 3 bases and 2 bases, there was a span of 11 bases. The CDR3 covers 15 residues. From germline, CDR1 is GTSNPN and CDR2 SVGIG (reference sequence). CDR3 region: CAWRGREAGANVLTF. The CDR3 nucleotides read TGTGCCTGGAGGGGGAGAGAGGCTGGGGCCAACGTCCTGACTTTC. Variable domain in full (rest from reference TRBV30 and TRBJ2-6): SQTIHQWPATLVQPVGSPLSLECTVEGTSNPNLYWYRQAAGRGLQLLFYSVGIGQISSEVPQNLSASRPQDRQFILSSKKLLLSDSGFYLCAWRGREAGANVLTFGAGSRLTVL.

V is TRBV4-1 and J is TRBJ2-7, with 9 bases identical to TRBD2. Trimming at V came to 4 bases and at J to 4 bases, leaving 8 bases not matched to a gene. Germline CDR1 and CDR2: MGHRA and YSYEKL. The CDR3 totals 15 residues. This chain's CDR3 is CASSLTMRGGYEQYF. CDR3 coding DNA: TGCGCCAGCAGCCTCACTATGCGGGGGGGATACGAGCAGTACTTC.

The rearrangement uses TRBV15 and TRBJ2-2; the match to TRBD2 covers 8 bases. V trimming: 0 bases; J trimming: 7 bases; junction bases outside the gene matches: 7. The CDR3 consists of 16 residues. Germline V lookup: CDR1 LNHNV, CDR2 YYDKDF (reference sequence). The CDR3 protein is CATSRDPSGFIGELFF. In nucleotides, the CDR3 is TGTGCCACCAGCAGAGATCCTAGCGGGTTCATCGGGGAGCTGTTTTTT.

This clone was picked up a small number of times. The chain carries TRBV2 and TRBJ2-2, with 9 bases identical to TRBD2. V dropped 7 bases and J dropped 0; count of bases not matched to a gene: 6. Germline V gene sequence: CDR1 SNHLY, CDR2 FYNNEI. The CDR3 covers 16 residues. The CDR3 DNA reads TGTGCCAGCAAACGACTAGCGGACACGAACACCGGGGAGCTGTTTTTT. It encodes CASKRLADTNTGELFF.

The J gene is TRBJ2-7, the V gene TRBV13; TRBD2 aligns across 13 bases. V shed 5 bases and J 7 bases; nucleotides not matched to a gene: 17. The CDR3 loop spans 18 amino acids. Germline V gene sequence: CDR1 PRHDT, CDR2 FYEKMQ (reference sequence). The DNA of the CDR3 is TGTGCCAGCAGCATGGCCCTACTAGCGGGGGGGCCCACTGAGGAGCAGTACTTC. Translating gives CASSMALLAGGPTEEQYF.

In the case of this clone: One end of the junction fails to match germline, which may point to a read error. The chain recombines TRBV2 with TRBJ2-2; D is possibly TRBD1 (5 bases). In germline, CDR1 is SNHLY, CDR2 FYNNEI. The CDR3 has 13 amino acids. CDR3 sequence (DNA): TGTGCCAGCAGCTCAGGGAACCCCGGGGAGCTGTTTTTT. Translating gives CASSSGNPGELFF.

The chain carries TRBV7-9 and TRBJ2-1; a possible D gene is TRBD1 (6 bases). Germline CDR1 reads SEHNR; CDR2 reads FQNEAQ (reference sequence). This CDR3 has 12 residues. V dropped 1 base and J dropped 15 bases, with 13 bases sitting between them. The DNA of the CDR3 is TGTGCCAGCAGCTTAGACAGGGCGTCGCTGTTCTTC. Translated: CASSLDRASLFF. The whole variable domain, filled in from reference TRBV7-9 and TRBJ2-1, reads DTGVSQNPRHKITKRGQNVTFRCDPISEHNRLYWYRQTLGQGPEFLTYFQNEAQLEKSRLLSDRFSAERPKGSFSTLEIQRTEQGDSAMYLCASSLDRASLFFGPGTRLTVL.

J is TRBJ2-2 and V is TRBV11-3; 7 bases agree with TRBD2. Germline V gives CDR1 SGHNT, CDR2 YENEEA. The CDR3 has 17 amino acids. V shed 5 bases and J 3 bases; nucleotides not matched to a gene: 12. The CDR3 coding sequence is TGTGCCAGCAGCACGGGCGGAACTAGCGTATACACCGGGGAGCTGTTTTTT. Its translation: CASSTGGTSVYTGELFF.

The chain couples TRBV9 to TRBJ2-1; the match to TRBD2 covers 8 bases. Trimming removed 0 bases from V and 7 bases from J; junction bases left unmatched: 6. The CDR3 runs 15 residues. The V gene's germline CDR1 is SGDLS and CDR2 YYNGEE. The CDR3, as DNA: TGTGCCAGCAGCGTAGTGGCTAGCGGGCCTAATGAGCAGTTCTTC. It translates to CASSVVASGPNEQFF.

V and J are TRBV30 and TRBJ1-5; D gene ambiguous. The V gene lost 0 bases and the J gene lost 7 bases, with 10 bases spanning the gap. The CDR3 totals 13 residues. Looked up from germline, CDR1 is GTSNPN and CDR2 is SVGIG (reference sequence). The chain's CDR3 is CAWSVLEYQPQHF. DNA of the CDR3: TGTGCCTGGAGTGTACTGGAGTACCAGCCCCAGCATTTT.

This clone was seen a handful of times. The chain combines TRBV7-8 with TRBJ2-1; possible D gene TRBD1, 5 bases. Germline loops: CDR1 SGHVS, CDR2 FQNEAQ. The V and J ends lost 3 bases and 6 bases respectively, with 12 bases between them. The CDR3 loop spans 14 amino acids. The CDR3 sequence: CASSFRTRGNEQFF. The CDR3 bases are TGTGCCAGCAGCTTTAGAACAAGGGGCAATGAGCAGTTCTTC.

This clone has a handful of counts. CDR3 amino acids: CASSQEGGTDTQYF. CDR3 in DNA: TGCGCCAGCAGCCAAGAAGGAGGCACAGATACGCAGTATTTT. V gene TRBV4-3 combines with J gene TRBJ2-3; D gene unclear. From germline, CDR1 is LGHNA and CDR2 YSLEER. Trimming stripped 0 bases from V and 1 base from J, with 5 bases between. This CDR3 contains 14 residues.

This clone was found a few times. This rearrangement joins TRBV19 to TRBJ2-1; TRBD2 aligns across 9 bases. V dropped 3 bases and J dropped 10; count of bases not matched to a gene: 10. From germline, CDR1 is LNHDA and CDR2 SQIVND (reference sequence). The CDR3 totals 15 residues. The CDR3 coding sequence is TGTGCCAGTAGTATCCAAGCGGGGGGCTGGACGGAGCAGTTCTTC. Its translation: CASSIQAGGWTEQFF.

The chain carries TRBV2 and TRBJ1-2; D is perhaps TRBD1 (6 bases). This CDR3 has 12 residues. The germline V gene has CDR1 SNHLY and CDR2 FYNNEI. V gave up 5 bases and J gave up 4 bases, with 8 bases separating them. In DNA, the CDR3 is TGTGCCAGCAGTTCGGACAGCTATGGCTACACCTTC. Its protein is CASSSDSYGYTF.

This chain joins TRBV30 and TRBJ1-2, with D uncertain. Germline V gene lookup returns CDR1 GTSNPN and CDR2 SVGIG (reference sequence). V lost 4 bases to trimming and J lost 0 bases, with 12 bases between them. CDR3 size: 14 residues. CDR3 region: CAWIPRVPNYGYTF. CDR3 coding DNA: TGTGCCTGGATCCCCCGGGTCCCTAACTATGGCTACACCTTC.

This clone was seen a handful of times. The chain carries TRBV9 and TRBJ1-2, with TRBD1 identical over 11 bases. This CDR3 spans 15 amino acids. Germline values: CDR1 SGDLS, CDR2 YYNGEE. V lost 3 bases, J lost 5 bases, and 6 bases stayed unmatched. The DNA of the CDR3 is TGTGCCAGCAGCGCGGGACAGGGGGTCGGGTATGGCTACACCTTC. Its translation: CASSAGQGVGYGYTF.

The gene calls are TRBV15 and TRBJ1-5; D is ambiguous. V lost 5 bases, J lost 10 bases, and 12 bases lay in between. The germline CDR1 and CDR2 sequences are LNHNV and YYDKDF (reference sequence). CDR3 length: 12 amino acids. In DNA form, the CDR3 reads TGTGCCACCAGCGGCCCCGGGAGCCCCCAGCATTTT. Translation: CATSGPGSPQHF.